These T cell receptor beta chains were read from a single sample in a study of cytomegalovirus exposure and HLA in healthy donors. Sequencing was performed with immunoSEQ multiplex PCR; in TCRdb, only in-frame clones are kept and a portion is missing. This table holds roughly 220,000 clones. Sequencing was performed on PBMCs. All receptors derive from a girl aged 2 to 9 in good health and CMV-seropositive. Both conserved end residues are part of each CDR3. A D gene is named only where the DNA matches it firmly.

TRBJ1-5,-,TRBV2,CAGRDAGSNQPQHF,TGTGCCGGTAGAGACGCGGGGAGCAATCAGCCCCAGCATTTT
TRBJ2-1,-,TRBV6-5,CASSYSSVASYNEQFF,TGTGCCAGCAGTTACTCGTCAGTGGCTTCCTACAATGAGCAGTTCTTC
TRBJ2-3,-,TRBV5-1,CASSLEGWTDTQYF,TGCGCCAGCAGCTTGGAGGGGTGGACAGATACGCAGTATTTT
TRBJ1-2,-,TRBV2,CASSEAWGLSELGYTF,TGTGCCAGCAGTGAAGCCTGGGGGCTCTCCGAACTTGGCTACACCTTC
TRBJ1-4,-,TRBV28,CASSLPVSGEKLFF,TGTGCCAGCAGTTTACCCGTCTCCGGGGAAAAACTGTTTTTT
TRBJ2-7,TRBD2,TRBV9,CASSEGLAGEQYF,TGTGCCAGCAGCGAGGGACTAGCAGGAGAGCAGTACTTC
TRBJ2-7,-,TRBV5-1,CASSLPSGVSYEQYF,TGCGCCAGCAGCTTGCCGAGTGGAGTATCCTACGAGCAGTACTTC
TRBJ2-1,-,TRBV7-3,CASSSQLSLYNEQFF,TGTGCCAGCAGCTCCCAACTCTCCCTTTACAATGAGCAGTTCTTC
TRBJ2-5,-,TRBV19,CASRPVGAPETQYF,TGTGCCAGTAGGCCAGTGGGAGCTCCGGAGACCCAGTACTTC
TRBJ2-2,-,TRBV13,CASSLRVRGTGELFF,TGTGCCAGCAGCTTACGGGTACGGGGCACCGGGGAGCTGTTTTTT
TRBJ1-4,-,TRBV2,CASSDQGAGNEKLFF,TGTGCCAGCAGTGATCAGGGAGCGGGTAATGAAAAACTGTTTTTT
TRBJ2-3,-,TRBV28,CASSPRGAGTDTQYF,TGTGCCAGCAGTCCCAGGGGGGCGGGCACAGATACGCAGTATTTT